This TCR beta chain was recovered during a study of cytomegalovirus exposure and HLA in healthy donors (dated by TCRdb to between 2016 and 2019). Study-wide context: According to an earlier analysis of 450 to 650 of the donors, roughly 180 million T cells yielded 100 million or so unique TCR beta sequences and roughly 280 Gb of sequence data. High-throughput TCR immunosequencing, statistical association of individual TCRs with disease status, and machine learning were combined to predict cytomegalovirus infection status. A later genetic analysis used genome-wide SNP genotypes for about 55% of the 666 donors, treating that subset as a discovery cohort. Among around 400 genotyped donors of the cohort, an average of roughly 230,000 unique TCR beta nucleotide sequences was sequenced per donor, of which 15% to 20% were non-productive. Alongside the repertoire data, information on donor age, sex, ethnicity and CMV serostatus was compiled. The number of typed donors differed by locus: 629-630 for A, B, C, DRB1 and DQB1; 522 for DQA1; 606 for DPA1; and 400 to 480 for DPB1. A few DR-DQ haplotypes were handled as single units for association and clustering because linkage in the cohort was strong. All discovery cohort repertoires had been generated using a single sequencing platform. HLA typing covered class I and class II loci at four-digit resolution. Rather than drawing on any new phenotypic data, the later analysis identified candidate immune exposures from TCR beta sequences and the way those sequences occurred across donors. Using immunosequencing, the study profiled T cell repertoires from approximately 700 subjects and related those repertoires to cytomegalovirus serostatus. Along with the roughly 670-subject first cohort, a separate validation cohort of roughly 110 different subjects was used. The study aimed to test whether cataloging public T cell receptors could reveal signatures of past pathogen exposure. Among the roughly 410 genotyped donors, approximately 81% belonged to the genetic ancestry cluster associated with self-reported Caucasian donors. In an earlier analysis of 587 of the donors, high-throughput TCR beta sequencing was used to judge whether each TCR beta V gene segment behaved as functional or pseudogenic. An early release covering 550 to 700 HLA-typed donors comprised 300 to 350 gigabases of sequencing data and around 80 million unique TCR sequences. In a later analysis, previously published TCR beta repertoires from several hundred donors were re-analyzed and high-resolution HLA genotyping was added so that TCR occurrence patterns could be studied.

What the work shows at the level of the full study, not this receptor alone: In a later analysis, most CMV-associated TCR beta chains were found to appear HLA-restricted, with HLA associations seemingly driven largely by CMV exposure. This cohort had only TCR beta chains sequenced, and the lack of alpha or paired-chain data limited which features could be detected. According to the authors, the approach could potentially be generalized to other disease states and immunological phenotypes. HLA typing was unavailable for some donors at each locus, so association tests used only the typed subset. A later analysis found that TCR association rates varied across HLA loci, with DRB1 alleles showing the most associated TCRs and HLA-C alleles the fewest. A total of about 180 TCR beta chains were listed by the study as associated with cytomegalovirus. A further reported finding was that TCR beta sequences accurately predicted the HLA-A and HLA-B alleles for most subjects in the first cohort. A later genetic analysis reported fewer N-insertions in productive TCRs among donors in an Asian-associated ancestry cluster than the roughly 700-donor mean. Most TCR sequences were seen in very few donors, while some public TCRs were found in many individuals. Approximately 16 rarely observed V segments, including chromosome 9 orphons, were excluded from the earlier analysis of several hundred of the donors because counts were too low. Linkage disequilibrium might explain the correlated functional status among segregating V segments, but an unknown experimental factor could not be excluded. Assigning TCR associations to individual alleles was difficult when HLA alleles, especially DR and DQ, strongly co-occurred. In vitro tests confirmed that a few of the cytomegalovirus-associated TCR beta chains recognize cytomegalovirus antigens. A later analysis found that HLA-associated TCR beta chains were more clonally expanded and had lower generation probabilities than equally common non-associated chains. The 87-base-pair reads could not distinguish some IMGT-functional V segments, including TRBV6-2 and TRBV6-3, so those segments were excluded. The sequencing pipeline was judged likely to have produced a cluster of highly shared sequence variants as a technical artifact. According to a later analysis, parvovirus B19, influenza, CMV and Epstein-Barr virus appeared linked to several top co-occurrence clusters. A later analysis associated about 17,000 TCR beta sequences with specific HLA alleles at a false discovery rate of 0.05. In both the original and validation cohorts, the classifier was reported to diagnose cytomegalovirus status with high specificity and sensitivity. In an earlier analysis of roughly 560 of the donors, most TCR beta V segments were observed in productive rearrangements about 90% or about 30% of the time, broadly matching IMGT annotations. For the cohort, immune exposure information was limited to CMV serostatus. Presence/absence analyses assumed roughly uniform sequencing depth across donors, an assumption that may not hold. An association between a missense DCLRE1C variant and V-gene and J-gene trimming of TCR beta chains was found in a later genetic analysis and replicated in an independent cohort.

Library preparation was by the immunoSEQ multiplex PCR assay. For the multiplex PCR, a mixture combining 60 forward primers for TCR Vbeta segments and 13 reverse primers for TCR Jbeta segments was used. Amplification of the CDR3 region of rearranged TCR beta genes was performed with a multiplex PCR assay on genomic DNA. On the Illumina HiSeq System, the amplified TCR beta libraries were sequenced as 87-base-pair reads. On the authors' methods: In a later analysis, tens of millions of unique TCR beta chains were counted across the 500 to 700 repertoires, and roughly 11 million of these chains were shared by at least two donors. Raw reads were error-corrected and collapsed into unique sequences by a nearest-neighbor algorithm in which closely related sequences were merged to remove PCR and sequencing errors. To assign V, D and J gene segments, CDR3 sequences were aligned to IMGT reference sequences. For a sequence to be retained, a match of at least six nucleotides was required to both a V gene segment and a J gene segment. A rearrangement counted as productive if the CDR3 had no stop codons and remained in frame with V and J, and every other rearrangement counted as non-productive. Following IMGT convention, CDR3 was defined as the stretch from the second conserved V-encoded cysteine to the conserved J-encoded phenylalanine. Sequences without an unambiguous match to a single V gene segment were excluded from the earlier analysis of a few hundred of the donors. In an earlier analysis of around 600 of the donors, V segments were called functional above 56.7% productive rearrangements and were called segregating when the between-donor standard deviation exceeded 5%. A statistical classification framework was developed to diagnose cytomegalovirus status using the catalog of TCR beta chain sequences. In a later analysis, V and J genes were assigned by comparing TCR nucleotide sequences against IMGT/GENE-DB human TR gene sequences. Using the TCRdist pipeline, a later analysis assigned CDR3 sequences along with most-parsimonious VDJ recombination scenarios. In a later analysis, each TCR beta chain was defined by its CDR3 amino acid sequence together with its V-gene family, and reads without a unique V-gene family were excluded. A later analysis removed 450 to 600 highly shared, low-generation-probability nucleotide sequences to deal with suspected cross-contamination and a sequencing artifact. A later analysis calculated a clonal expansion index for each public chain from normalized within-repertoire ranks of inferred template counts. In a later analysis, generation probabilities were computed using a VDJ recombination model fitted to out-of-frame rearrangements, and the results were checked against IGoR. A later analysis scored TCR-TCR, TCR-HLA and TCR-CMV co-occurrence with hypergeometric tests, applying a repertoire-size bias correction to TCR pairs. False discovery rates were estimated in a later analysis by permuting HLA or CMV assignments 20 times. A later analysis grouped co-occurring TCRs with DBSCAN, adding TCRdist sequence similarity when clustering within HLA-allele-positive subsets. For co-occurrence clustering, repertoires with fewer than 30,000 or more than 120,000 public chains were excluded, along with a handful of repertoires with anomalous nucleotide sharing. TCRdb's version of the immuneACCESS table is confined to in-frame rearrangements and falls short of the full clone set. An unresolved V gene accounts for under half of the shortfall where checked; the remainder is of unknown origin. V and J calls and clone size come straight from that table; D and trimming were deduced from the DNA. The table for this sample lists 95,000 to 150,000 clones; 70% to 85% of them were counted only once. In total, the top ten clones hold under 3.5% of the sample.

The CDR3 numbers 12 residues from cysteine through phenylalanine. Only CDR3 DNA remains: 36 bases, in frame from the first base. In the germline V gene, CDR1 corresponds to SQVTM and CDR2 to ANQGSEA. For this clone: Its specific antigen is unknown. At one of its ends the junction is not consistent with the germline gene, which may arise from a read error. This same CDR3 is encoded by further DNA sequences in the sample.

The cohort comprised around 690 healthy bone marrow donors. At the time of sampling, every cohort member was nominally healthy, though immune exposures that went unrecorded were likely present. The donor was CMV seronegative and belonged to the group of over 350 seronegative cohort members. Each donor provided a peripheral blood sample, and peripheral blood mononuclear cells were used for TCR beta sequencing. Genomic DNA was extracted from the blood cell samples with the Qiagen DNeasy Blood Extraction Kit. The chain was built from TRBV29-1 and TRBJ1-1; the best D guess is TRBD1, with 6 bases matching. Sequenced material: PBMCs. The origin of this receptor is a woman aged 45-65 years in good health and CMV-seronegative. The DNA sequence is TGCAGCGTCCAGGGGCTGGGAACTGAGGCTTTCTTT. Translated, it gives CSVQGLGTEAFF.